This record covers a single T cell receptor (beta chain). The data were obtained in a study of shared clonotypes between healthy human individuals. Germline values: CDR1 MDHEN, CDR2 SYDVKM. The CDR3 sequence is 13 residues long. Trimming removed 5 bases from V and 6 bases from J; junction bases left unmatched: 6. The data were produced by immunoSEQ multiplex PCR, yet TCRdb's version contains in-frame clones alone and is incomplete. Of 1,400,000 or so clones listed, approximately 98.5% are singletons. Everyone who donated was a Caucasian adult who lived in Nashville, Tennessee. The V gene is TRBV28, the J gene TRBJ1-1, with 7 positions matching TRBD1. Sequencing was done on a sample of naive CD4+ T cells sorted from blood. Subset in this sample: CD45RA+ positively selected. This clonotype was obtained from a man aged 25 to 45 in good health. CDR3 in amino acids: CASSEGARAEAFF. In DNA, the CDR3 is TGTGCCAGCAGTGAGGGGGCTAGGGCTGAAGCTTTCTTT. Complete variable domain (other parts from reference TRBV28 and TRBJ1-1): DVKVTQSSRYLVKRTGEKVFLECVQDMDHENMFWYRQDPGLGLRLIYFSYDVKMKEKGDIPEGYSVSREKKERFSLILESASTNQTSMYLCASSEGARAEAFFGQGTRLTVV.